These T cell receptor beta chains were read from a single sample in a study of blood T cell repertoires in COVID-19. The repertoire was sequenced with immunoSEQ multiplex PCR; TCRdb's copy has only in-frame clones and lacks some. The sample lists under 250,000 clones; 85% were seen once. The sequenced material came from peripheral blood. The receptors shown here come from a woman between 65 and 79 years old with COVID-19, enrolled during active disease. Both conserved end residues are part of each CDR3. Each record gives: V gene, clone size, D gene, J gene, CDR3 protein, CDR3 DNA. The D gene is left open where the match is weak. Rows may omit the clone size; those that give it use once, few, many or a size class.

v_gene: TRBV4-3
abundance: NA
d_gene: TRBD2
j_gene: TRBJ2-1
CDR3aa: CASSQDIGLAGGPSSYNEQFF
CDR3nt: TGCGCCAGCAGCCAAGATATAGGACTAGCGGGAGGACCGAGCTCCTACAATGAGCAGTTCTTC

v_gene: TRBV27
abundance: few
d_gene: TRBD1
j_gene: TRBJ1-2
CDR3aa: CASSSLSGTVFNYGYTF
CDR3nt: TGTGCCAGCAGCTCACTTTCCGGGACAGTATTTAACTATGGCTACACCTTC

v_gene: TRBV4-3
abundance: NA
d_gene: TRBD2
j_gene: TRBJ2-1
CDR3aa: CASSQDTSGSNNEQFF
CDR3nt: TGCGCCAGCAGCCAAGATACGAGCGGGAGTAACAATGAGCAGTTCTTC

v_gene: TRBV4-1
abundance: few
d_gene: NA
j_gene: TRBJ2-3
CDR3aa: CASSQGTTDTQYF
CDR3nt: TGCGCCAGCAGCCAAGGGACAACAGATACGCAGTATTTT

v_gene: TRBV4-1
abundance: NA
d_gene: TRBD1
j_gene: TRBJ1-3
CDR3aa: CASSQDETGDLIRGNTIYF
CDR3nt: TGCGCCAGCAGCCAAGATGAGACAGGGGACCTTATACGTGGAAACACCATATATTTT

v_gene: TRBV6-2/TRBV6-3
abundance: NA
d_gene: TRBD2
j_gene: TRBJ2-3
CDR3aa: CASSHNRTSGRVDTQYF
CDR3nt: TGTGCCAGCAGCCACAACCGGACTAGCGGGAGAGTGGATACGCAGTATTTT

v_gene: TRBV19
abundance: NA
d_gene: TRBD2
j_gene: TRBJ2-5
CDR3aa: CASSPGTSGVWDQYF
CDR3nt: TGTGCCAGTAGTCCCGGGACTAGCGGGGTTTGGGACCAGTACTTC

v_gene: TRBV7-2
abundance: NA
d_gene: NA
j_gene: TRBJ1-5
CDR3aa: CASSLRPGYQPQHF
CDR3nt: TGTGCCAGCAGCTTAAGGCCAGGGTATCAGCCCCAGCATTTT

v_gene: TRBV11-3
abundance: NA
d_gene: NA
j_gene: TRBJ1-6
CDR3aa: CASSLADFNSPLHF
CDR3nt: TGTGCCAGCAGCTTAGCCGACTTTAATTCACCCCTCCACTTT

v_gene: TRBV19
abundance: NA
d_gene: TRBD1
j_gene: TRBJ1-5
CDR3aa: CASSDRGSNQPQHF
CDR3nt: TGTGCCAGTAGTGACAGGGGTAGCAATCAGCCCCAGCATTTT

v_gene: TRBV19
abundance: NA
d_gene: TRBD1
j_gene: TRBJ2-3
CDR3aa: CASSMGQGETDTQYF
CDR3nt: TGTGCCAGTAGTATGGGACAGGGAGAAACAGATACGCAGTATTTT

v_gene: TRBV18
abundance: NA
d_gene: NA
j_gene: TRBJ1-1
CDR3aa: CASSPPSFGEAFF
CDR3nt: TGTGCCAGCTCACCACCCTCATTCGGGGAAGCTTTCTTT

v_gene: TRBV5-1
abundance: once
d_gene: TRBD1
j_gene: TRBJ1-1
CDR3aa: CASSPTGQGTEAFF
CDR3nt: TGCGCCAGCAGCCCCACAGGACAGGGAACTGAAGCTTTCTTT

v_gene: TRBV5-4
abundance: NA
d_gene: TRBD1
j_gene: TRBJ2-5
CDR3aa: CASSLTRGLGETQYF
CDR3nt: TGTGCCAGCAGCTTGACGAGGGGGCTGGGGGAGACCCAGTACTTC

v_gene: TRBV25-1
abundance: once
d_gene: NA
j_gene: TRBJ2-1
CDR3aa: CASSVSGRRDEQFF
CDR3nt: TGTGCCAGCAGTGTGTCAGGGCGGCGCGATGAGCAGTTCTTC

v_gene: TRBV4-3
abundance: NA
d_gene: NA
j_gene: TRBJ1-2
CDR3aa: CASSQVRGQLYGYTF
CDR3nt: TGCGCCAGCAGCCAAGTTCGCGGACAGTTATATGGCTACACCTTC

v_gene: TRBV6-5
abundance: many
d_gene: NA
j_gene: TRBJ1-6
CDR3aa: CASSNSRQGNSPLHF
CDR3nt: TGTGCCAGCAGTAACTCCAGGCAGGGGAATTCACCCCTCCACTTT

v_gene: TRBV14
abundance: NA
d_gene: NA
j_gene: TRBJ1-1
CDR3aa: CASSQDAGIIKAFF
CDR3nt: TGTGCCAGCAGCCAAGATGCAGGGATAATAAAAGCTTTCTTT

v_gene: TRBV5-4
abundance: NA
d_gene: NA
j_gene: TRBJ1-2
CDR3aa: CASFGAGQLGGYTF
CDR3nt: TGTGCCAGCTTTGGGGCAGGACAACTTGGTGGCTACACCTTC

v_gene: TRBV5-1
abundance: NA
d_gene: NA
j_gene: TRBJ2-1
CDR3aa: CASSLTQNNEQFF
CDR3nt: TGCGCCAGCAGCTTAACACAGAACAATGAGCAGTTCTTC

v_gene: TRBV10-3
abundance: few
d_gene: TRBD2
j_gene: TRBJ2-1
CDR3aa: CAISESSASGGANNEQFF
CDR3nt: TGTGCCATCAGTGAGTCGTCGGCTAGCGGGGGGGCAAACAATGAGCAGTTCTTC

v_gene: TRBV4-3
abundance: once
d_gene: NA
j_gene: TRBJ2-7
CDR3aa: CASSQAGTIGSYEQYF
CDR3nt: TGCGCCAGCAGCCAAGCCGGGACAATCGGCTCCTACGAGCAGTACTTC

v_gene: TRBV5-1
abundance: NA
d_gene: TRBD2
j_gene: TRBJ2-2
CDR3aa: CASSSGTSEGNTGELFF
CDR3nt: TGCGCCAGCAGCTCAGGGACTAGCGAGGGAAACACCGGGGAGCTGTTTTTT

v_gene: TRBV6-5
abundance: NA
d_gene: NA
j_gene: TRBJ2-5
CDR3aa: CASSYSQGETQYF
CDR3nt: TGTGCCAGCAGTTACTCCCAGGGGGAGACCCAGTACTTC

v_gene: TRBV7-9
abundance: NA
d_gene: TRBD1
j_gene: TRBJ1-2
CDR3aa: CASSLLGTESYTF
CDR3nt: TGTGCCAGCAGCTTATTGGGGACAGAAAGCTACACCTTC

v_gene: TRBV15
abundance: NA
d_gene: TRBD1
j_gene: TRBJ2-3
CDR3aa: CATSKTGGITDTQYF
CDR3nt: TGTGCCACCAGTAAAACAGGGGGTATCACAGATACGCAGTATTTT

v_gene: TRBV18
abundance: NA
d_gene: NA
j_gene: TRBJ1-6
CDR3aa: CASSPTGYKDSPLHF
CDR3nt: TGTGCCAGCTCACCGACAGGCTATAAGGATTCACCCCTCCACTTT

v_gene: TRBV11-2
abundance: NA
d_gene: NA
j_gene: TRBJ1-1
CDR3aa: CASSLAGREAFF
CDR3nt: TGTGCCAGCAGCTTAGCGGGTAGGGAAGCTTTCTTT

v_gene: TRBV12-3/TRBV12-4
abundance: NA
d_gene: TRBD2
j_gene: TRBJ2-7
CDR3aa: CASSFGTTYEQYF
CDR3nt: TGTGCCAGCAGTTTCGGGACTACCTACGAGCAGTACTTC

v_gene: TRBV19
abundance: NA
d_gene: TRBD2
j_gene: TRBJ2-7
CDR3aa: CASSNGPGLVTYEQYF
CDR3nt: TGTGCCAGTAGTAATGGACCGGGACTAGTAACCTACGAGCAGTACTTC

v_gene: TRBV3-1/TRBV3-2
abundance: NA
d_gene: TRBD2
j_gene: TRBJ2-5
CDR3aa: CASSQGKGGGAGVETQYF
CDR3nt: TGTGCCAGCAGCCAAGGAAAGGGCGGGGGGGCCGGAGTAGAGACCCAGTACTTC

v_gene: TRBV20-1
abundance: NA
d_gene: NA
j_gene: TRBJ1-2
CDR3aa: CSARETYGYTF
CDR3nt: TGCAGTGCTAGAGAGACTTATGGCTACACCTTC

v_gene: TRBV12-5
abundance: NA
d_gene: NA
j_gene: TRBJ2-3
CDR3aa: CASGLSATTDTQYF
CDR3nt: TGTGCTAGTGGCCTTAGCGCAACCACAGATACGCAGTATTTT

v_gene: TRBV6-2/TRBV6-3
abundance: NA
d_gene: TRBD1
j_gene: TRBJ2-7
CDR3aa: CASSDVRGSVEQYF
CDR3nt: TGTGCCAGCAGCGACGTCAGGGGGTCGGTCGAGCAGTACTTC

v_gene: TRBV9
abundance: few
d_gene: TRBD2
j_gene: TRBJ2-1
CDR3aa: CASSVAAGGRGEQFF
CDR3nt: TGTGCCAGCAGCGTAGCGGCGGGAGGAAGGGGTGAGCAGTTCTTC

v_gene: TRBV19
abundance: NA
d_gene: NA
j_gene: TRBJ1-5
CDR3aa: CASRSNSNQPQHF
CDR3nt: TGTGCCAGTAGATCTAATAGCAATCAGCCCCAGCATTTT

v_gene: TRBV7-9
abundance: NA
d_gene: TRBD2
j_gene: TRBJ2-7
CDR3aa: CASSLGGRAHEQYF
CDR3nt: TGTGCCAGCAGCTTGGGCGGGAGGGCCCACGAGCAGTACTTC

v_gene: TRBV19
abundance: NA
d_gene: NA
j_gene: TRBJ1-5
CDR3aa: CASRGAWENPNQPQHF
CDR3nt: TGTGCCAGTCGGGGTGCTTGGGAGAACCCCAATCAGCCCCAGCATTTT

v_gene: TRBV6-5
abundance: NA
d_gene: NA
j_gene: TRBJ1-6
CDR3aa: CASSYSREGNSPLHF
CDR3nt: TGTGCCAGCAGTTACTCGCGTGAGGGAAATTCACCCCTCCACTTT

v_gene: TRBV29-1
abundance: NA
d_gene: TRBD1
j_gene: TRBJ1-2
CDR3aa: CSVNRPGGYGYTF
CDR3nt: TGCAGCGTTAACCGGCCAGGGGGCTATGGCTACACCTTC

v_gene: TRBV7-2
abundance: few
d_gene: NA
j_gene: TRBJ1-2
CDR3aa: CASSFESYYGYTF
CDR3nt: TGTGCCAGCAGCTTTGAGAGCTACTATGGCTACACCTTC

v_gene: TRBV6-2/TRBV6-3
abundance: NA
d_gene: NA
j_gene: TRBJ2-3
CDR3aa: CASSWYYTDTQYF
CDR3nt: TGTGCCAGCAGTTGGTACTACACAGATACGCAGTATTTT

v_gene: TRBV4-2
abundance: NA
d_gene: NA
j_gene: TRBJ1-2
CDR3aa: CASSLGGRLDYGYTF
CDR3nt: TGTGCCAGCAGCCTAGGGGGACGATTAGACTATGGCTACACCTTC

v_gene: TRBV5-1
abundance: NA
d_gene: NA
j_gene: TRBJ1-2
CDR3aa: CASSSSGGGRSYGYTF
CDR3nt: TGCGCCAGCAGCTCCTCCGGGGGGGGGCGCAGCTATGGCTACACCTTC

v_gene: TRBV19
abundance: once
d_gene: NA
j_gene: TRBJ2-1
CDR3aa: CASSLQSTYNEQFF
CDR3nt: TGTGCCAGTAGTTTACAGAGCACCTACAATGAGCAGTTCTTC

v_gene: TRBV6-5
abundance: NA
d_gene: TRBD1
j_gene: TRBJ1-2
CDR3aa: CASSYSIRDRADGYTF
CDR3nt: TGTGCCAGCAGTTACTCGATAAGGGACAGGGCTGATGGCTACACCTTC

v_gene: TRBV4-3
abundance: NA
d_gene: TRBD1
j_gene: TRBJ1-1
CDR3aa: CASSHGLQGSHTEAFF
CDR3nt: TGCGCCAGCAGCCACGGGCTACAGGGGTCCCACACTGAAGCTTTCTTT

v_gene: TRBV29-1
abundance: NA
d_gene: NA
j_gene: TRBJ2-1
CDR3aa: CSSSGSPRNEQFF
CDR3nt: TGCAGCTCCTCCGGGTCACCCCGAAATGAGCAGTTCTTC

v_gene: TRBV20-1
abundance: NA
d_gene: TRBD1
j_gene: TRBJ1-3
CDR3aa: CSASSRWDRAAGNTIYF
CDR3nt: TGCAGTGCTAGTAGTCGGTGGGACAGGGCGGCAGGAAACACCATATATTTT

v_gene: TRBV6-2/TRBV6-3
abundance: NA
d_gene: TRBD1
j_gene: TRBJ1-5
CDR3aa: CASSFTGDISQPQHF
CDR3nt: TGTGCCAGCAGTTTCACAGGGGATATCAGTCAGCCCCAGCATTTT

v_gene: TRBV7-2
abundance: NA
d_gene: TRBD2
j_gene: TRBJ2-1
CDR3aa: CASSLDTGLAGREQFF
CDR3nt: TGTGCCAGCAGCTTAGACACGGGACTAGCGGGTAGGGAGCAGTTCTTC

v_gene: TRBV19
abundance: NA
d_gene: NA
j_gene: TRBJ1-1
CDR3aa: CASSIGGPPNTEAFF
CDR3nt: TGTGCCAGTAGTATAGGGGGGCCCCCGAACACTGAAGCTTTCTTT

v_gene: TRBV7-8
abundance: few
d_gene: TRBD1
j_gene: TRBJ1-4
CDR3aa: CASSFTGGGTNEKLFF
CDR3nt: TGTGCCAGCAGCTTCACAGGGGGCGGAACTAATGAAAAACTGTTTTTT

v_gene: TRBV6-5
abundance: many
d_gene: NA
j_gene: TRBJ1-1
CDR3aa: CASSDWTENTEAFF
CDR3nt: TGTGCCAGCAGCGACTGGACTGAAAACACTGAAGCTTTCTTT